Following are 23 T cell receptor beta chains from one sample sequenced in a study of neurological immune-mediated disorders. TCRdb reanalysed the 5' RACE reads using MiXCR and keeps one entry per CDR3 protein. The data contain approximately 30,000 distinct CDR3 sequences, approximately 13% of them singletons. The sample's time point: longitudinal time-point 2. Specimen: PBMCs. The source of these receptors is a middle-aged woman in good health.

This clonotype showed up many times. The chain links TRBV18 to TRBJ1-1; D may be TRBD1 (5 bases). Germline-derived CDR1 and CDR2 are KGHSH and LQKENI. Trimming pared 5 bases from V and 1 base from J, leaving 8 bases between. The CDR3 sequence is 13 residues long. In DNA form, the CDR3 reads TGTGCCAGCTCATCTACAGGGAACACTGAAGCTTTCTTT. Translated: CASSSTGNTEAFF.

The table lists this clonotype with many counts. The J gene is TRBJ2-5, the V gene TRBV9, with D unresolved. The germline CDR1 and CDR2 sequences are SGDLS and YYNGEE. The CDR3 is made up of 15 amino acids. Trimming stripped 1 base from V and 2 bases from J, with 12 bases between. This CDR3 reads CASSVTPVGQETQYF. The CDR3, as DNA: TGTGCCAGCAGCGTAACCCCGGTGGGGCAAGAGACCCAGTACTTC.

In this sample, this clonotype turned up many times. The chain combines TRBV12-3 or TRBV12-4 with TRBJ2-3; the match to TRBD2 covers 12 bases. V was pared by 1 base and J by 1 base, with 6 bases of the junction left unmatched. The CDR3 has 18 amino acids. The CDR3 nucleotides are TGTGCCAGCAGTTTAGGACTAGCGGGGGTTCTGGGCACAGATACGCAGTATTTT. This translates into CASSLGLAGVLGTDTQYF.

This clonotype was observed many times. The chain uses TRBV5-1 and TRBJ2-1; D gene unclear. Trimming took off 7 bases at V and 8 bases at J, with 19 bases between the two ends. The CDR3 has 14 amino acids. In germline, CDR1 is SGHRS, CDR2 YFSETQ. CDR3 DNA sequence: TGCGCCAGCGGCCTCTCTACCTTAAAAGATGAGCAGTTCTTC. Its protein product is CASGLSTLKDEQFF. The variable domain in full, completed from reference TRBV5-1 and TRBJ2-1, reads KAGVTQTPRYLIKTRGQQVTLSCSPISGHRSVSWYQQTPGQGLQFLFEYFSETQRNKGNFPGRFSGRQFSNSRSEMNVSTLELGDSALYLCASGLSTLKDEQFFGPGTRLTVL.

The chain employs TRBV12-3 or TRBV12-4 and TRBJ2-1, with no clear D. Trimming stripped 5 bases from V and 5 bases from J, with 10 bases between. The CDR3 runs 13 residues. In DNA, the CDR3 is TGTGCCAGCAGTCAGACGGGCCACAATGAGCAGTTCTTC. Its translation: CASSQTGHNEQFF.

The sample holds many counts of this clonotype. V and J are TRBV7-8 and TRBJ2-1; D is unclear. The ends were cut back, 5 bases at V and 4 bases at J, with 12 bases in the middle. The V gene's germline CDR1 is SGHVS and CDR2 FQNEAQ. This CDR3 has 14 residues. In DNA form, the CDR3 reads TGTGCCAGCAGCCTAGTTTCTCGGTACAATGAGCAGTTCTTC. Amino acid sequence: CASSLVSRYNEQFF.

This clonotype was recorded at least ten times. The chain carries TRBV12-3 or TRBV12-4 and TRBJ1-5; the D is unclear. Between the trimmed V and J ends, which lost 2 bases and 6 bases, there was a span of 8 bases. The CDR3 has 13 amino acids. The CDR3 nucleotides are TGTGCCAGCAGTTTAACGGAGATTCAGCCCCAGCATTTT. Translation gives CASSLTEIQPQHF.

This clonotype was seen a handful of times. The chain is built from TRBV7-3 and TRBJ2-7; D call uncertain. In germline, CDR1 is SGHTA, CDR2 FQGTGA. This CDR3 spans 14 amino acids. V shed 1 base and J shed 4 bases, with 11 bases lying between them. CDR3 loop: CASSLNGFGYEQYF. The CDR3 bases are TGTGCCAGCAGCTTAAACGGGTTCGGGTACGAGCAGTACTTC.

This clonotype was recorded at least ten times. CDR3 loop: CSARGKGVSGELFF. The CDR3 DNA reads TGCAGTGCTAGAGGAAAGGGGGTATCCGGGGAGCTGTTTTTT. V usage is TRBV20-1 and J usage is TRBJ2-2; TRBD1 might be the D (6 bases). Trimming shortened V by 1 base and J by 6 bases, and 12 bases separated the two germline ends. CDR1 DFQATT and CDR2 SNEGSKA come from the germline V gene (reference sequence). The CDR3 runs 14 residues.

This clonotype has ten or more counts. The chain carries TRBV20-1 and TRBJ2-5; TRBD1 matches 8 bases. The CDR3 runs to 15 residues. Germline CDR1 DFQATT, CDR2 SNEGSKA (reference sequence). V trimming: 5 bases; J trimming: 1 base; junction bases outside the gene matches: 9. CDR3 coding DNA: TGCAGTGCTCAGAGGGGGGACAGGCTCCAAGAGACCCAGTACTTC. Its translation is CSAQRGDRLQETQYF.

This clonotype was counted at least ten times. V gene TRBV7-2 combines with J gene TRBJ2-7; the D is unclear. The CDR3 extends over 13 amino acids. V dropped 8 bases and J dropped 0 bases, with 11 bases sitting between them. In germline, CDR1 is SGHTA, CDR2 FQGNSA. The CDR3 bases are TGTGCCAGCCAAAGTGGTGACTCCTACGAGCAGTACTTC. Translated, it gives CASQSGDSYEQYF.

The V and J genes are TRBV7-2 and TRBJ1-5; possible D gene TRBD1, 6 bases. V was clipped by 1 base and J by 10 bases, with 17 bases between them. The CDR3 consists of 15 residues. Germline lookup yields CDR1 SGHTA and CDR2 FQGNSA. The CDR3 region has the DNA TGTGCCAGCAGCTTAGGGGGGCAGGTAGGTCATCCCCAGCATTTT. Translation gives CASSLGGQVGHPQHF. Combining the CDR3 with reference TRBV7-2 and TRBJ1-5 gives the whole variable domain GAGVSQSPSNKVTEKGKDVELRCDPISGHTALYWYRQSLGQGLEFLIYFQGNSAPDKSGLPSDRFSAERTGGSVSTLTIQRTQQEDSAVYLCASSLGGQVGHPQHFGDGTRLSIL.

The V call is TRBV5-1, the J call TRBJ1-1; D not certain. This CDR3 spans 13 amino acids. The germline CDR1 and CDR2 sequences are SGHRS and YFSETQ. V lost 4 bases and J 6 bases, leaving 13 bases between the germline ends. The CDR3 region is CASSTDLTAEAFF. The CDR3 nucleotides read TGCGCCAGCAGCACGGACCTAACGGCTGAAGCTTTCTTT.

The chain has TRBV19 and TRBJ2-1; 7 bases align to TRBD2. Trimming cost V 3 bases and J 5 bases; bases outside gene matches: 7. CDR1 is LNHDA, CDR2 SQIVND, per germline (reference sequence). The CDR3 is 15 amino acids. In DNA form, the CDR3 reads TGTGCCAGTAGTATGGAAGCGGGATTGAACAATGAGCAGTTCTTC. It yields the protein CASSMEAGLNNEQFF.

The CDR3 reads CASSWDRANTGELFF. The CDR3 DNA sequence: TGCGCCAGCAGCTGGGACAGGGCGAACACCGGGGAGCTGTTTTTT. The chain carries TRBV5-1 and TRBJ2-2; 9 bases fit TRBD1. Germline values: CDR1 SGHRS, CDR2 YFSETQ. The V and J ends lost 3 bases and 0 bases, in that order; junction bases with no gene match: 0. The CDR3 totals 15 residues.

There are many counts of this clonotype. The gene calls are TRBV29-1 and TRBJ1-1; 7 bases are shared with TRBD1. Germline-derived CDR1 and CDR2 are SQVTM and ANQGSEA. The J segment lost 4 bases and the V segment lost 2 bases, leaving 7 bases of the junction unmatched. The CDR3 contains 14 residues. The chain's CDR3 is CSVEKGARGTEAFF. CDR3 bases: TGCAGCGTTGAAAAGGGGGCGAGAGGCACTGAAGCTTTCTTT.

This clonotype was found many times. The V gene is TRBV7-2, the J gene TRBJ2-1; D is perhaps TRBD1 (5 bases). The CDR3 has 14 residues. CDR1 SGHTA and CDR2 FQGNSA come from the germline V gene. The V end lost 4 bases, the J end lost 4 bases, and 11 bases lay between the germline ends. CDR3 bases: TGTGCCAGCAGCTCCAACCCAGGGTACAATGAGCAGTTCTTC. Translating it yields CASSSNPGYNEQFF.

This clonotype was detected ten times or more. The genes are TRBV7-8 and TRBJ1-2, with D unresolved. This CDR3 contains 14 residues. Germline V gene sequence: CDR1 SGHVS, CDR2 FQNEAQ. Trimming left V 5 bases short and J 1 base short, with 11 bases between. CDR3 nucleotide sequence: TGTGCCAGCAGCCCTACGGTGAATAACTATGGCTACACCTTC. Translating gives CASSPTVNNYGYTF.

The CDR3 nucleotides read TGCAGCGTTATGGGGGGCGCCGGGGAGCTGTTTTTT. It encodes CSVMGGAGELFF. V is TRBV29-1 and J is TRBJ2-2; the D call may be TRBD1 or TRBD2 (6 bases each). The germline gives CDR1 SQVTM, CDR2 ANQGSEA. V dropped 5 bases and J dropped 6 bases, with 10 bases sitting between them. The CDR3 spans 12 residues.

This clonotype has ten or more counts. The chain's CDR3 is CASSQGRGYNEQFF. The CDR3 DNA reads TGTGCCAGCAGCCAAGGACGGGGGTACAATGAGCAGTTCTTC. V usage is TRBV4-2 and J usage is TRBJ2-1; a weak D match, TRBD2 (6 bases). Trimming stripped 1 base from V and 4 bases from J, with 8 bases between. CDR1 and CDR2 (germline): LGHNA, YNFKEQ. The CDR3 contains 14 residues.

Ten or more counts support this clonotype. The chain joins TRBV29-1 to TRBJ1-2, with D possibly TRBD1 on 5 matching bases. V lost 5 bases and J 1 base, leaving 11 bases between the germline ends. The CDR3 sequence is 13 residues long. Germline CDR1 and CDR2: SQVTM and ANQGSEA. The CDR3 coding sequence is TGCAGCGTTACGCAGGGACGTAACTATGGCTACACCTTC. It codes for CSVTQGRNYGYTF.

The sample holds many counts of this clonotype. This rearrangement joins TRBV27 to TRBJ1-2; 9 bases line up with TRBD1. Trimming took 5 bases from V and 8 from J; bases not matched to a gene: 9. This CDR3 contains 14 residues. Germline V gives CDR1 MNHEY, CDR2 SMNVEV (reference sequence). The CDR3 loop is CASSGLTGGDGYTF. The CDR3 nucleotides are TGTGCCAGCAGTGGACTTACAGGGGGCGACGGCTACACCTTC.

The sample holds many counts of this clonotype. V and J are TRBV5-1 and TRBJ2-1, with D perhaps TRBD1 or TRBD2 (5 bases each). The CDR3 sequence is 14 residues long. The germline gives CDR1 SGHRS, CDR2 YFSETQ. V dropped 3 bases and J dropped 8 bases, with 15 bases sitting between them. The CDR3 nucleotides read TGCGCCAGCAGCTCCCGGGCCCTGGGGGATGAGCAGTTCTTC. Amino acids: CASSSRALGDEQFF.